One T cell receptor beta chain is described in this entry. Its antigen is currently unknown. Per germline, CDR1 KGHSH and CDR2 LQKENI. V gave up 0 bases and J gave up 5 bases; unmatched junction bases: 5. The CDR3 has 16 residues. The record originates from a study of PD-L1 blockade in urothelial cancer. Study outcomes and limitations: TCR clonality was measured in pretreatment peripheral blood. Clonality below the median predicted better survival.

Here immunoSEQ multiplex PCR was the method, and the copy in TCRdb shows in-frame clones only, minus some. The table records approximately 86,000 clones, about 85% of them present only once. Time point specified: pretreatment peripheral blood. The clonotype comes from a middle-aged man with urothelial cancer. The gene calls are TRBV18 and TRBJ1-5; TRBD1 agrees at 9 bases. The starting material was PBMCs, obtained around atezolizumab (anti-PD-L1) treatment. DNA for the CDR3: TGTGCCAGCTCACCACCGGGACAGGGAGTCGATCAGCCCCAGCATTTT. It translates to CASSPPGQGVDQPQHF.